Following are 15 T cell receptor beta chains from one sample sequenced in a study of blood T cell repertoires in COVID-19. The table came from immunoSEQ multiplex PCR; TCRdb's copy has only in-frame clones and leaves some out. The table lists around 270,000 clones, around 84% of them singletons, with less than 5% in the top ten. Sequenced input: peripheral blood. These receptors all stem from a man aged 60 to 75 with acute or convalescent COVID-19.

V usage is TRBV7-2 and J usage is TRBJ2-5; TRBD2 aligns across 14 bases. J was trimmed by 7 bases and V by 5 bases; bases with no gene match: 6. The CDR3 covers 15 residues. Germline CDR1 SGHTA, CDR2 FQGNSA. CDR3 amino acids: CASSHGLAGGGTQYF. For the CDR3, the DNA is TGTGCCAGCAGCCACGGACTAGCGGGAGGCGGGACCCAGTACTTC.

The chain recombines TRBV5-5 with TRBJ1-1; 7 bases are shared with TRBD1. V gave up 4 bases and J gave up 0 bases; unmatched junction bases: 12. Germline CDR1 reads SGHKS; CDR2 reads YYEKEE (reference sequence). The CDR3 loop spans 17 amino acids. DNA of the CDR3: TGTGCCAGCAGCCACCCACCCGACAGGGAGATGAACACTGAAGCTTTCTTT. Amino acid sequence: CASSHPPDREMNTEAFF.

The chain has TRBV7-2 and TRBJ1-5, with D possibly matching TRBD1 (5 bases). This CDR3 comprises 18 residues. Looked up from germline, CDR1 is SGHTA and CDR2 is FQGNSA. V was clipped by 0 bases and J by 0 bases, with 15 bases between them. The CDR3 DNA is TGTGCCAGCAGCTTAGCCGTTTCTCTCAGGGTTAGCAATCAGCCCCAGCATTTT. Encoded protein: CASSLAVSLRVSNQPQHF.

V is TRBV19 and J is TRBJ1-2, with D tentatively TRBD1 (5 bases). V gave up 7 bases and J gave up 6 bases, with 18 bases separating them. Germline loops: CDR1 LNHDA, CDR2 SQIVND (reference sequence). CDR3 length equals 14 residues. The chain's CDR3 is CASKRGPQVDGYTF. The CDR3 DNA sequence: TGTGCCAGTAAGCGGGGACCCCAGGTGGATGGCTACACCTTC.

The chain combines TRBV6-6 with TRBJ2-3; 11 bases map to TRBD2. Germline values: CDR1 MNHNY, CDR2 SVGAGI (reference sequence). CDR3 length: 17 residues. V was clipped by 5 bases and J by 3 bases; unmatched bases: 10. CDR3 region: CASSRLAGGPGTDTQYF. The CDR3 coding sequence is TGTGCCAGCAGTCGGTTAGCGGGAGGGCCGGGGACAGATACGCAGTATTTT.

V gene TRBV6-2 or TRBV6-3 combines with J gene TRBJ2-5; D is possibly TRBD1 (5 bases). This CDR3 comprises 14 residues. Trimming shortened V by 3 bases and J by 5 bases, and 13 bases separated the two germline ends. CDR1 MNHEY and CDR2 SVGEGT come from the germline V gene. The CDR3 region has the DNA TGTGCCAGCAGTTATTTAGGGGCGCAGGAGACCCAGTACTTC. It is translated as CASSYLGAQETQYF.

The rearrangement links TRBV5-5 to TRBJ1-2; 7 bases line up with TRBD1. The length of the CDR3 is 14 residues. Germline trimming cut 4 bases from V and 3 bases from J; bases unmatched to any gene: 6. Looked up from germline, CDR1 is SGHKS and CDR2 is YYEKEE (reference sequence). CDR3 in amino acids: CASSNEDRYYGYTF. As DNA, the CDR3 is TGTGCCAGCAGCAATGAGGACAGGTACTATGGCTACACCTTC.

This clone was detected only a few times. The chain recombines TRBV5-1 with TRBJ2-2, with TRBD2 identical over 8 bases. J gave up 6 bases and V 1 base, and 5 bases lay outside the gene matches. The CDR3 totals 15 residues. Germline CDR1 reads SGHRS; CDR2 reads YFSETQ. The CDR3 region is CASSLSSGSPGELFF. The CDR3 nucleotides read TGCGCCAGCAGCTTGTCCAGCGGGAGTCCCGGGGAGCTGTTTTTT.

The CDR3 bases are TGCGCCAGCAGCCAAGTACCCGGGAGAGGTGAAAAACTGTTTTTT. It yields the protein CASSQVPGRGEKLFF. This chain links TRBV4-1 with TRBJ1-4; D is uncertain. The germline V gene has CDR1 MGHRA and CDR2 YSYEKL. There are 15 residues in the CDR3. Trimming took 1 base from V and 7 from J, leaving 13 bases between them.

The J gene is TRBJ2-7, the V gene TRBV3-1 (or the pseudogene TRBV3-2), with a possible D match to TRBD1 (5 bases). CDR3 length: 15 amino acids. Germline values: CDR1 LGHDT, CDR2 YNNKEL (reference sequence). Trimming pared 3 bases from V and 2 bases from J, leaving 14 bases between. The CDR3 nucleotides are TGTGCCAGCAGCCAGGGCAGGGTGTGGGCCTACGAGCAGTACTTC. It specifies CASSQGRVWAYEQYF.

Written as DNA, the CDR3 is TGTGCCAGCAGTTTTCGGTTTCTGGACAGAAATCAGCCCCAGCATTTT. It codes for CASSFRFLDRNQPQHF. The rearrangement joins TRBV27 to TRBJ1-5; a weak D match, TRBD1 (6 bases). The CDR3 is 16 amino acids. The V gene's germline CDR1 is MNHEY and CDR2 SMNVEV (reference sequence). Deletions cut 3 bases from V and 4 bases from J, with 16 bases between.

V is TRBV7-2 and J is TRBJ2-2, with 7 positions matching TRBD2. Germline CDR1 SGHTA, CDR2 FQGNSA. V was pared by 5 bases and J by 5 bases, with 11 bases of the junction left unmatched. The CDR3 is made up of 16 amino acids. Here the CDR3 DNA reads TGTGCCAGCAGCACCATCCCGGGACTATCAACCGGGGAGCTGTTTTTT. Residues: CASSTIPGLSTGELFF.

The V and J genes are TRBV10-3 and TRBJ1-1; 8 positions agree with TRBD1. Losses at the gene ends were 6 bases for V and 0 bases for J; bases not matched to a gene: 6. This CDR3 has 15 residues. Germline CDR1 is ENHRY and CDR2 is SYGVKD. The CDR3 DNA reads TGTGCCATCAGGATAACAGGGGGAATGAACACTGAAGCTTTCTTT. Its protein product is CAIRITGGMNTEAFF.

The V and J genes are TRBV9 and TRBJ1-4, with a possible D match to TRBD1 (5 bases). CDR1 and CDR2 from the germline V gene are SGDLS and YYNGEE. Trimming removed 3 bases from V and 6 bases from J, with 9 bases in between. The CDR3 covers 13 residues. The CDR3, as DNA: TGTGCCAGCAGCGGGGGAGGGGATGAAAAACTGTTTTTT. Its protein is CASSGGGDEKLFF. The full variable domain, completed using reference TRBV9 and TRBJ1-4, is DSGVTQTPKHLITATGQRVTLRCSPRSGDLSVYWYQQSLDQGLQFLIQYYNGEERAKGNILERFSAQQFPDLHSELNLSSLELGDSALYFCASSGGGDEKLFFGSGTQLSVL.

This chain's CDR3 is CASSSQIQETQYF. The CDR3 DNA sequence: TGTGCCAGCAGCTCACAGATCCAAGAGACCCAGTACTTC. The genes are TRBV11-2 and TRBJ2-5; no clear D gene. Trimming left V 4 bases short and J 1 base short, with 7 bases between. The CDR3 length is 13 residues. Germline CDR1 reads SGHAT; CDR2 reads FQNNGV.